The 28 T cell receptor beta chains below come from one sample, sequenced in a study of T cell repertoires in cytomegalovirus infection. TCRdb independently ran MiXCR on the reads; one entry per CDR3 protein. The profile shows 900,000 to 950,000 distinct CDR3 sequences, around 32% of them singletons. These TCRs' antigens remain unknown. Sequencing used cultured CD8+ T cells from PBMCs, obtained from culture after CMV antigen stimulation. The receptors were sampled from a human donor in good health (CMV status not recorded). Some clones in this sample may be carry-over from other donors' samples.

This clonotype was observed many times. The chain combines TRBV6-5 with TRBJ2-5; D may be TRBD2 (7 bases). V was shortened by 0 bases and J by 5 bases, with 19 bases between the two germline ends. Germline CDR1 reads MNHEY; CDR2 reads SVGAGI. This CDR3 comprises 17 residues. DNA of the CDR3: TGTGCCAGCAGTTACTCGAGTGGGGGGGGCCTCCCGGAGACCCAGTACTTC. Protein: CASSYSSGGGLPETQYF.

The J gene is TRBJ2-5, the V gene TRBV7-8; D possibly corresponds to TRBD1 (6 bases). The germline V gene encodes CDR1 SGHVS and CDR2 FQNEAQ. The CDR3 totals 13 residues. V was pared by 6 bases and J by 4 bases, with 12 bases between. CDR3 DNA sequence: TGTGCCAGCAGAAGGGGGACGAGAGAGACCCAGTACTTC. Protein product: CASRRGTRETQYF. The full variable domain, with the rest looked up from reference TRBV7-8 and TRBJ2-5, is GAGVSQSPRYKVAKRGQDVALRCDPISGHVSLFWYQQALGQGPEFLTYFQNEAQLDKSGLPSDRFFAERPEGSVSTLKIQRTQQEDSAVYLCASRRGTRETQYFGPGTRLLVL.

This clonotype was counted many times. The chain is built from TRBV7-6 and TRBJ2-3; D remains unclear. Trimming stripped 1 base from V and 0 bases from J, with 8 bases between. Germline assignment: CDR1 SGHVS and CDR2 FNYEAQ. The CDR3 extends over 15 amino acids. The CDR3 region has the DNA TGTGCCAGCAGCTTAGGAGAAACTAGCACAGATACGCAGTATTTT. This translates into CASSLGETSTDTQYF.

The chain combines TRBV6-2 or TRBV6-3 with TRBJ2-7; 8 bases match TRBD1. Germline V gives CDR1 MNHEY, CDR2 SVGEGT. There are 15 residues in the CDR3. J gave up 2 bases and V 0 bases, and 3 bases lay outside the gene matches. CDR3 nucleotide sequence: TGTGCCAGCAGTTACTCAATGGACAGGGCCTACGAGCAGTACGTC. This translates into CASSYSMDRAYEQYV.

CDR3 amino acids: CASSPSGQLNTEAFF. The CDR3 DNA is TGTGCCAGCAGTCCCTCGGGACAGCTGAACACTGAAGCTTTCTTT. J is TRBJ1-1 and V is TRBV27, with 7 nucleotides matching TRBD1. CDR1 and CDR2 (germline): MNHEY, SMNVEV (reference sequence). The CDR3 sequence is 15 residues long. The trim removed 5 bases at V and 0 bases at J, leaving 6 bases unmatched.

This chain uses TRBV3-1 with TRBJ2-7; 10 bases are a match to TRBD1. Germline V gene sequence: CDR1 LGHDT, CDR2 YNNKEL (reference sequence). The CDR3 is made up of 15 amino acids. V lost 4 bases to trimming and J lost 3 bases; unmatched junction nucleotides: 6. In nucleotides, the CDR3 is TGTGCCAGCAGCCCCGGGACAGGGGTTGACTACGAGCAGTACTTC. Amino acid sequence: CASSPGTGVDYEQYF.

This CDR3 is CASTPELVNTEAFF. For the CDR3, the DNA is TGTGCCAGCACCCCCGAGCTAGTGAACACTGAAGCTTTCTTT. The V and J genes are TRBV6-2 or TRBV6-3 and TRBJ1-1; D unclear. The CDR3 sequence is 14 residues long. V gave up 7 bases and J gave up 0 bases, with 12 bases separating them. CDR1 is MNHEY and CDR2 is SVGEGT in the germline V gene.

V gene TRBV6-5 combines with J gene TRBJ2-1, with 7 bases matching TRBD1. In germline, CDR1 is MNHEY, CDR2 SVGAGI. CDR3 length equals 14 residues. The trim removed 0 bases at V and 7 bases at J, leaving 3 bases unmatched. The CDR3 sequence: CASSYSGTENEQFF. The CDR3, as DNA: TGTGCCAGCAGTTACTCGGGGACAGAAAATGAGCAGTTCTTC.

This clonotype was observed a few times. The genes are TRBV7-9 and TRBJ2-4; 8 nucleotides agree with TRBD1. Germline CDR1 and CDR2: SEHNR and FQNEAQ (reference sequence). There are 13 residues in the CDR3. V shed 5 bases, J shed 3 bases, and the junction held 0 bases outside the gene matches. The CDR3 DNA follows: TGTGCCAGCAGCGGACAGGGCAAAAACATTCAGTACTTC. Its protein is CASSGQGKNIQYF.

CDR3 region: CASSQAGTTYNEQFF. In DNA, the CDR3 is TGTGCCAGCAGCCAAGCGGGGACCACCTACAATGAGCAGTTCTTC. The gene calls are TRBV5-4 and TRBJ2-1; 7 nucleotides align to TRBD2. Germline CDR1 reads SGHNT; CDR2 reads YYREEE (reference sequence). The CDR3 is 15 residues long. Trimming took 4 bases from V and 2 from J; bases not matched to a gene: 6.

In this sample, this clonotype turned up a few times. The V gene is TRBV19, the J gene TRBJ2-1, with TRBD2 as a possible D gene (5 bases). Germline loops: CDR1 LNHDA, CDR2 SQIVND (reference sequence). Trimming left V 7 bases short and J 8 bases short, with 15 bases between. The CDR3 has 13 amino acids. CDR3 amino acids: CASTPRGNDEQFF. CDR3 sequence (DNA): TGTGCCAGTACCCCAAGAGGGAACGATGAGCAGTTCTTC.

This chain joins TRBV13 and TRBJ2-1; the D is unclear. The CDR3 is 13 amino acids. V dropped 5 bases and J dropped 8 bases, with 13 bases sitting between them. The V gene's germline CDR1 is PRHDT and CDR2 FYEKMQ (reference sequence). CDR3 bases: TGTGCCAGCAGCCCAGCCCGCCTCGATGAGCAGTTCTTC. Protein product: CASSPARLDEQFF. The full variable domain, completed using reference TRBV13 and TRBJ2-1, is AAGVIQSPRHLIKEKRETATLKCYPIPRHDTVYWYQQGPGQDPQFLISFYEKMQSDKGSIPDRFSAQQFSDYHSELNMSSLELGDSALYFCASSPARLDEQFFGPGTRLTVL.

The rearrangement links TRBV7-3 to TRBJ1-2; D is undetermined. From germline, CDR1 is SGHTA and CDR2 FQGTGA. This CDR3 is 10 amino acids long. Trimming left V 10 bases short and J 8 bases short, with 11 bases between. This chain's CDR3 is CATAPRGYTF. Here the CDR3 DNA reads TGTGCCACAGCTCCAAGGGGCTACACCTTC. The full variable domain, rest sourced from reference TRBV7-3 and TRBJ1-2, is GAGVSQTPSNKVTEKGKYVELRCDPISGHTALYWYRQSLGQGPEFLIYFQGTGAADDSGLPNDRFFAVRPEGSVSTLKIQRTERGDSAVYLCATAPRGYTFGSGTRLTVV.

This clonotype has more than one count but fewer than ten. This chain uses TRBV6-2 or TRBV6-3 with TRBJ2-7; D remains unclear. This CDR3 region has 13 residues. The V end lost 6 bases, the J end lost 4 bases, and 13 bases lay between the germline ends. Germline CDR1 reads MNHEY; CDR2 reads SVGEGT. CDR3: CASSRSPIYEQYV. The CDR3 DNA follows: TGTGCCAGCAGCCGGTCTCCTATTTACGAGCAGTACGTC.

A word on this clonotype: The germline gene is not matched at one end of the junction; a read error may be the cause. The genes are TRBV5-4 and TRBJ1-2; D possibly corresponds to TRBD1 (5 bases). This CDR3 comprises 19 residues. CDR1 and CDR2 from the germline V gene are SGHNT and YYREEE (reference sequence). The CDR3 region is CASSYRSTAWGTTNYDYTF. Written as DNA, the CDR3 is TGTGCCAGCAGCTACCGATCGACGGCTTGGGGCACCACTAACTATGACTACACCTTC.

CDR3 DNA sequence: TGTGCCAGCAGTTTTGGTACTAAACATCCCGGGGAGCTGTTTTTT. Translation: CASSFGTKHPGELFF. V gene TRBV6-2 or TRBV6-3 combines with J gene TRBJ2-2; D is undetermined. V shed 4 bases and J shed 6 bases, with 15 bases lying between them. The CDR3 contains 15 residues. The germline CDR1 and CDR2 sequences are MNHEY and SVGEGT.

Many counts were recorded for this clonotype. The chain combines TRBV7-9 with TRBJ2-1; the D is unclear. The germline CDR1 and CDR2 sequences are SEHNR and FQNEAQ (reference sequence). The V end was cut by 0 bases, the J end by 10 bases, with 13 bases between. The CDR3 is 14 amino acids. For the CDR3, the DNA is TGTGCCAGCAGCTTAGCGCAAATGGTGCCCGAGCAGTTCTTC. It yields the protein CASSLAQMVPEQFF.

The chain recombines TRBV18 with TRBJ2-4; D is unresolved. Trimming took 6 bases from V and 6 from J, leaving 15 bases between them. The CDR3 sequence is 14 residues long. Looked up from germline, CDR1 is KGHSH and CDR2 is LQKENI. This chain's CDR3 is CASSSRRILNIQYF. CDR3 nucleotide sequence: TGTGCCAGCTCTAGCCGCCGGATCTTAAACATTCAGTACTTC.

This chain uses TRBV20-1 with TRBJ1-1, with D hard to call. From germline, CDR1 is DFQATT and CDR2 SNEGSKA (reference sequence). Trimming took off 0 bases at V and 1 base at J, with 6 bases between the two ends. This CDR3 comprises 13 residues. The CDR3 is CSAREWGNTEAFF. Written as DNA, the CDR3 is TGCAGTGCTAGAGAATGGGGGAACACTGAAGCTTTCTTT.

This clonotype was picked up many times. The J gene is TRBJ2-1, the V gene TRBV7-6, with no clear D. This CDR3 region has 15 residues. CDR1 SGHVS and CDR2 FNYEAQ come from the germline V gene. V lost 6 bases to trimming and J lost 0 bases, with 12 bases between them. The CDR3 region has the DNA TGTGCCAGCAGGGCGACACACAGCTCCTACAATGAGCAGTTCTTC. This encodes CASRATHSSYNEQFF.

This clonotype was seen only a few times. The chain carries TRBV15 and TRBJ1-6; D is uncertain. CDR3 length: 13 residues. Trimming removed 4 bases from V and 10 bases from J, with 11 bases in between. CDR1 LNHNV and CDR2 YYDKDF come from the germline V gene (reference sequence). CDR3 in amino acids: CATSTGRGSPLHF. CDR3 nucleotide sequence: TGTGCCACCAGCACCGGGCGTGGGTCACCCCTCCACTTT.

With respect to this clonotype: One end of the junction fails to match germline, which may point to a read error. The V call is TRBV6-5, the J call TRBJ1-1; unclear D gene. This CDR3 has 13 residues. Looked up from germline, CDR1 is MNHEY and CDR2 is SVGAGI. In DNA, the CDR3 is TGTGCCAGCAGCGTGCAAGGGAACACTGGAGCTTTCTTT. Protein sequence: CASSVQGNTGAFF.

This clonotype was detected ten times or more. This chain uses TRBV7-2 with TRBJ1-1; D is undetermined. CDR3 size: 15 residues. V lost 4 bases to trimming and J lost 3 bases, with 15 bases between them. Germline assignment: CDR1 SGHTA and CDR2 FQGNSA. The DNA of the CDR3 is TGTGCCAGCAGCTCGCTAGTGGGTGGGGACACTGAAGCTTTCTTT. Translating gives CASSSLVGGDTEAFF. Looking up the rest from reference TRBV7-2 and TRBJ1-1 gives the full variable domain: GAGVSQSPSNKVTEKGKDVELRCDPISGHTALYWYRQSLGQGLEFLIYFQGNSAPDKSGLPSDRFSAERTGGSVSTLTIQRTQQEDSAVYLCASSSLVGGDTEAFFGQGTRLTVV.

Remarks on this clonotype: A much larger clone lies one base from this, so it may be a read error. The chain is built from TRBV7-6 and TRBJ1-5; 12 bases line up with TRBD1. Germline-derived CDR1 and CDR2 are SGHVS and FNYEAQ. J gave up 3 bases and V 4 bases, and 4 bases lay outside the gene matches. The CDR3 loop spans 16 amino acids. The DNA of the CDR3 is TGTGCCAGCAGCTCTCGGGACAGGGGGCACAATCAGCCCCAGCATTTT. It is translated as CASSSRDRGHNQPQHF.

The V call is TRBV25-1, the J call TRBJ2-3; perhaps TRBD1 as D (6 bases). CDR3 length equals 13 residues. V gave up 6 bases and J gave up 6 bases, with 13 bases separating them. Germline V gene sequence: CDR1 MGHDK, CDR2 SYGVNS. The CDR3 coding sequence is TGTGCCAGCAGAAATAGGGGGAGCGATACGCAGTATTTT. This sequence encodes CASRNRGSDTQYF. Full variable domain (rest looked up from reference TRBV25-1 and TRBJ2-3): EADIYQTPRYLVIGTGKKITLECSQTMGHDKMYWYQQDPGMELHLIHYSYGVNSTEKGDLSSESTVSRIRTEHFPLTLESARPSHTSQYLCASRNRGSDTQYFGPGTRLTVL.

The genes are TRBV9 and TRBJ1-2, with D perhaps TRBD1 (5 bases). The germline V gene has CDR1 SGDLS and CDR2 YYNGEE. This CDR3 contains 14 residues. V lost 0 bases to trimming and J lost 4 bases, with 10 bases between them. CDR3 nucleotide sequence: TGTGCCAGCAGCGTAGTGGGGGATCCCTATGGCTACACCTTC. This sequence encodes CASSVVGDPYGYTF.

The chain joins TRBV6-2 or TRBV6-3 to TRBJ2-3; D remains unclear. Germline lookup yields CDR1 MNHEY and CDR2 SVGEGT. The CDR3 has 14 amino acids. The V end was cut by 0 bases, the J end by 4 bases, with 8 bases between. The CDR3 protein is CASSYSKESDTQYF. The CDR3 DNA sequence: TGTGCCAGCAGTTACTCGAAGGAGTCAGATACGCAGTATTTT.

Many counts were recorded for this clonotype. The V and J genes are TRBV6-6 and TRBJ1-4; D is perhaps TRBD1 (5 bases). Trimming left V 2 bases short and J 5 bases short, with 12 bases between. The CDR3 has 15 amino acids. Germline V gives CDR1 MNHNY, CDR2 SVGAGI (reference sequence). In nucleotides, the CDR3 is TGTGCCAGCAGTTACGACGGGGGGAGGAATGAAAAACTGTTTTTT. It codes for CASSYDGGRNEKLFF.